This T cell receptor (beta chain) was recorded in a study of long-term antiretroviral therapy in people with HIV. The CDR3 contains 15 residues. Germline V gives CDR1 SGHTA, CDR2 FQGNSA. V was trimmed by 2 bases and J by 4 bases, leaving 12 bases between them. Researchers ran immunoSEQ v3.0 at survey level. The protocol was immunoSEQ multiplex PCR, while the TCRdb copy is restricted to in-frame clones and leaves out a portion. The sample yields around 15,000 clones, 80% to 90% seen once. The sequencing here drew on unsorted PBMCs, taken 0.1 years after starting antiretroviral therapy. The sequence derives from a man between 18 and 29 years old with HIV. The chain joins TRBV7-2 to TRBJ1-5; no reliable D call. CDR3: CASSLSGTWNQPQHF. CDR3 sequence (DNA): TGTGCCAGCAGCTTATCCGGCACTTGGAATCAGCCCCAGCATTTT.